The clone carrying this TCR beta chain was seen ten or more times. Its specificity is not known. V trimming: 1 base; J trimming: 2 bases; junction bases outside the gene matches: 6. This CDR3 has 17 amino acids. CDR1 is MGHRA, CDR2 YSYEKL, per germline. These data come from a study of blood T cells in healthy people across ages. General study results and limits: Long-lived donors carried more naive CD4+ cells and greater diversity than aged donors. Those diversity estimates obtained from one million T cells were thought to be underestimates.

Primers used in a second PCR of about 7 to 11 cycles were a sample-barcoded 5' primer and a J-beta primer mix. A template-switch adaptor containing 12 random nucleotides labeled each cDNA molecule. TCRdb recomputed calls from the 5' RACE reads with MiXCR, one row per CDR3 protein. The table shows roughly 680,000 distinct CDR3 sequences, with 52% occurring only once. Source material: blood. This receptor was obtained from a woman over 75 in good health. The chain carries TRBV4-1 and TRBJ2-3; the match to TRBD2 covers 10 bases. The CDR3 bases are TGCGCCAGCAGCCAAGGAGTAGCGGGAGGATACACAGATACGCAGTATTTT. It specifies CASSQGVAGGYTDTQYF.